This record covers a single T cell receptor (beta chain). The PCR employed 60 Vbeta primers together with 13 Jbeta primers. TCRdb's copy holds only in-frame clones and misses some; the assay was immunoSEQ multiplex PCR. The table includes some 130,000 clones, approximately 80% detected once. V lost 0 bases, J lost 8 bases, and 6 bases stayed unmatched. The V gene's germline CDR1 is LNHNV and CDR2 YYDKDF (reference sequence). The CDR3 has 15 residues. The data stem from a study of cytomegalovirus exposure and HLA in healthy donors. Source material: PBMCs. The TCR comes from a girl aged 2 to 10 in good health and CMV-seronegative. The J gene is TRBJ1-2, the V gene TRBV15; TRBD1 matches 10 bases. CDR3 protein: CATSRDRGQGNGYTF. CDR3 bases: TGTGCCACCAGCAGAGATCGGGGACAGGGGAACGGCTACACCTTC.